This T cell receptor beta chain was identified in a study of T cell repertoires in cytomegalovirus infection. Study information: The authors used CMV epitopes that were HLA-C-restricted (recently identified) and HLA-B-restricted (well studied). Matching HLA type, along with CMV infection, was indicated by public TCR beta signatures. Study-wide results and limits: HLA-C-restricted CMV-specific TCR beta clonotypes prevailed in the ex vivo response. Carriers of CMV and the relevant HLA type were discriminated by public TCR beta frequency.

V lost 6 bases to trimming and J lost 9 bases; unmatched junction nucleotides: 7. Germline CDR1 MGHDK, CDR2 SYGVNS. The CDR3 has 13 residues. As concerns this clonotype: No antigen is known for it.

TCRdb reprocessed the reads via MiXCR and lists one record per CDR3 protein. The sample carries about 60,000 distinct CDR3 sequences, roughly 20% recorded once. This specimen was CD8+ T cells from cultured PBMCs, taken from culture after CMV antigen stimulation. V is TRBV25-1 and J is TRBJ2-1, with 8 bases lining up with TRBD1. The receptor's source is a human donor in good health (CMV status not recorded). Some clones in this sample may be carry-over from other donors' samples. DNA of the CDR3: TGTGCCAGCAGCTGGACAGGGCGGATTGAGCAGTTCTTC. Its translation: CASSWTGRIEQFF.